This T cell receptor beta chain was recorded in a study of blood T cell repertoires in COVID-19. Study-wide context: From T cells, B-cell-depleted T cells, or PBMCs came the material, which was cDNA or gDNA.

Per germline, CDR1 MNHEY and CDR2 SVGAGI. This CDR3 contains 12 residues. Sequenced by immunoSEQ multiplex PCR; TCRdb stores in-frame clones only, minus some. This table has about 140,000 clones, around 87% appearing once. The chain recombines TRBV6-5 with TRBJ1-4, with D possibly TRBD1 on 6 matching bases. The receptor was isolated from a human donor in a cohort sampled during active COVID-19. The source material was peripheral blood. CDR3 DNA: TGTGCGATACAGGGTCCAGATGAAAAACTGTTTTTT. Its translation: CAIQGPDEKLFF.